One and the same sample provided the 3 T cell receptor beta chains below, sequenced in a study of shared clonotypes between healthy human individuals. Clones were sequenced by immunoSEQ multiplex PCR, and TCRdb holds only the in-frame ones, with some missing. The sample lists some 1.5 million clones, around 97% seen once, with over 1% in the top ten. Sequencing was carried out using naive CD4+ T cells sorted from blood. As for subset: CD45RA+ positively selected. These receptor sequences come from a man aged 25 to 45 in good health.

The CDR3 spells CAIRGTGVVTDTQYF. The CDR3 DNA sequence: TGTGCCATCAGGGGGACAGGGGTGGTCACAGATACGCAGTATTTT. The J gene is TRBJ2-3, the V gene TRBV10-3, with 10 bases fitting TRBD1. V was clipped by 6 bases and J by 2 bases; unmatched bases: 5. This CDR3 is built from 15 residues. From germline, CDR1 is ENHRY and CDR2 SYGVKD.

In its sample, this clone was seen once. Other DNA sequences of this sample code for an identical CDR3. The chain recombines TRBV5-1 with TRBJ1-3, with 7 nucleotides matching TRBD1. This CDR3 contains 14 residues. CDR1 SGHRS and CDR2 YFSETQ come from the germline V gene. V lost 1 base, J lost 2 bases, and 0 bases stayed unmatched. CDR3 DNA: TGCGCCAGCAGCTTGACAGGGGCTGGAAACACCATATATTTT. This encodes CASSLTGAGNTIYF.

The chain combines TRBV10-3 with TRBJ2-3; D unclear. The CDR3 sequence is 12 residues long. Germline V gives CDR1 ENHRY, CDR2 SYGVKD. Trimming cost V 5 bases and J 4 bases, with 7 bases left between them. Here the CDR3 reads CAISWNADTQYF. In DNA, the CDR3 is TGTGCCATCAGTTGGAACGCAGATACGCAGTATTTT.